The source of this T cell receptor (beta chain) is a study of cytomegalovirus exposure and HLA in healthy donors. Study information: Around 180 million T cells yielded 90 million to 130 million unique TCR beta sequences in earlier analysis. Study-wide results and caveats: Across donors, most TCRs were seen rarely, yet some public ones were widespread.

For this clone: Antigen unknown.

Vbeta (60) and Jbeta (13) primers were used in the PCR. Clones were read by immunoSEQ multiplex PCR, and TCRdb kept only the in-frame ones, dropping some. Its listing shows around 100,000 clones. Trimming removed 3 bases at V and 6 bases at J, with 17 bases between. Per the germline V gene, CDR1 is LNHNV and CDR2 is YYDKDF (reference sequence). The CDR3 runs 15 residues. J is TRBJ2-5 and V is TRBV15, with D hard to call. Source material: PBMCs. This receptor was taken from a man aged 25 to 45 in good health and CMV-seronegative. The CDR3 here is CATSRIEPQRQTQYF. CDR3 nucleotide sequence: TGTGCCACCAGCAGGATAGAACCCCAGAGGCAGACCCAGTACTTC. Full variable domain (missing parts from reference TRBV15 and TRBJ2-5): DAMVIQNPRYQVTQFGKPVTLSCSQTLNHNVMYWYQQKSSQAPKLLFHYYDKDFNNEADTPDNFQSRRPNTSFCFLDIRSPGLGDTAMYLCATSRIEPQRQTQYFGPGTRLLVL.